What follows are 24 T cell receptor beta chains derived from one specimen sequenced in a study of shared clonotypes between healthy human individuals. TCRdb's table, derived via immunoSEQ multiplex PCR, lists solely in-frame clones and lacks some. This sample has under 2,000,000 clones, with just under 95% found just once. Naive CD8 cells lacked CD45RO, underwent positive selection for CCR7 and left out terminally differentiated effector memory CD45RA+ cells. Source material: naive CD8+ T cells sorted from blood. These receptors all come from a man aged 18 to 29 in good health.

This chain joins TRBV30 and TRBJ1-3; no reliable D call. Germline values: CDR1 GTSNPN, CDR2 SVGIG (reference sequence). The CDR3 has 15 residues. With 0 bases removed from V and 2 bases from J, the gap between germline ends came to 11 bases. CDR3 in amino acids: CAWSVGPGPGNTIYF. Written as DNA, the CDR3 is TGTGCCTGGAGTGTAGGCCCAGGCCCTGGAAACACCATATATTTT.

With respect to this clone: Other DNA sequences from this sample encode an identical CDR3 as well. The gene calls are TRBV7-9 and TRBJ2-7; 11 bases align to TRBD2. CDR1 is SEHNR and CDR2 is FQNEAQ in the germline V gene (reference sequence). V gave up 5 bases and J gave up 1 base; unmatched junction bases: 4. The length of the CDR3 is 15 residues. CDR3 in DNA: TGTGCCAGCAGCGCAGGGACTAGCGGTTCCTACGAGCAGTACTTC. It translates to CASSAGTSGSYEQYF.

The chain recombines TRBV4-1 with TRBJ2-7; TRBD2 matches 10 bases. The CDR3 is 16 residues long. The V gene end was trimmed by 0 bases and the J gene end by 6 bases; junction bases not matched to a gene: 8. Germline values: CDR1 MGHRA, CDR2 YSYEKL. CDR3 nucleotide sequence: TGCGCCAGCAGCCAAGATGAGCTAGCGGGAGTGCGCGAGCAGTACTTC. Translation gives CASSQDELAGVREQYF.

The chain uses TRBV2 and TRBJ1-2; D is uncertain. CDR3 length equals 12 residues. Trimming removed 3 bases from V and 4 bases from J, with 6 bases in between. CDR1 is SNHLY, CDR2 FYNNEI, per germline. The CDR3: CASSDPLYGYTF. CDR3 coding DNA: TGTGCCAGCAGTGACCCACTCTATGGCTACACCTTC.

The J gene is TRBJ2-5, the V gene TRBV30, with TRBD2 as a possible D gene (8 bases). V dropped 2 bases and J dropped 1 base, with 26 bases sitting between them. Germline loops: CDR1 GTSNPN, CDR2 SVGIG (reference sequence). The CDR3 sequence is 19 residues long. The CDR3: CAWSPLEAGGGLAQETQYF. The CDR3 region has the DNA TGTGCCTGGAGTCCTTTAGAGGCAGGGGGTGGACTAGCCCAAGAGACCCAGTACTTC.

V gene TRBV27 combines with J gene TRBJ2-2; 10 bases are shared with TRBD1. CDR3 size: 16 residues. CDR1 is MNHEY, CDR2 SMNVEV, per germline (reference sequence). With 4 bases clipped from V and 3 bases from J, the junction kept 5 bases outside the gene matches. CDR3 nucleotide sequence: TGTGCCAGCAGTTCACCCGGGACAGGGGACACCGGGGAGCTGTTTTTT. It codes for CASSSPGTGDTGELFF.

In DNA form, the CDR3 reads TGTGCCAGCAGCGTCGCGGGCGGGGTACCCTACGAGCAGTACTTC. The encoded protein is CASSVAGGVPYEQYF. The gene calls are TRBV7-6 and TRBJ2-7; perhaps TRBD2 as D (6 bases). Trimming left V 5 bases short and J 2 bases short, with 16 bases between. Looked up from germline, CDR1 is SGHVS and CDR2 is FNYEAQ. This CDR3 has 15 residues.

V gene TRBV30 combines with J gene TRBJ1-6; D not certain. The CDR3 covers 16 residues. Germline lookup yields CDR1 GTSNPN and CDR2 SVGIG (reference sequence). V was trimmed by 0 bases and J by 4 bases, leaving 13 bases between them. The chain's CDR3 is CAWSVDRFPYNSPLHF. DNA of the CDR3: TGTGCCTGGAGTGTAGACCGGTTCCCTTATAATTCACCCCTCCACTTT.

The chain couples TRBV2 to TRBJ2-2, with unresolved D. Trimming cost V 6 bases and J 1 base, with 15 bases left between them. In germline, CDR1 is SNHLY, CDR2 FYNNEI. This CDR3 spans 16 amino acids. CDR3 loop: CASSPFPDENTGELFF. DNA for the CDR3: TGTGCCAGCAGCCCGTTCCCCGACGAGAACACCGGGGAGCTGTTTTTT.

The chain employs TRBV4-3 and TRBJ2-2; D is uncertain. Germline CDR1 reads LGHNA; CDR2 reads YSLEER. V was pared by 0 bases and J by 5 bases, with 7 bases between. The CDR3 is 14 residues long. The CDR3 spells CASSQDMGTGELFF. CDR3 nucleotides: TGCGCCAGCAGCCAAGATATGGGGACCGGGGAGCTGTTTTTT.

This chain joins TRBV4-3 and TRBJ2-6; weak D call: TRBD2 (6 bases). In germline, CDR1 is LGHNA, CDR2 YSLEER. This CDR3 spans 18 amino acids. V was clipped by 7 bases and J by 0 bases, with 19 bases between them. CDR3 DNA: TGCGCCAGCATCACGGGACTGCCACATTCCTCTGGGGCCAACGTCCTGACTTTC. Translating gives CASITGLPHSSGANVLTF.

This chain uses TRBV11-2 with TRBJ2-7, with TRBD2 identical over 7 bases. This CDR3 has 15 residues. J lost 3 bases, V lost 1 base, and 6 bases had no gene match. Looked up from germline, CDR1 is SGHAT and CDR2 is FQNNGV. This chain's CDR3 is CASSLGAGEGYEQYF. The CDR3, as DNA: TGTGCCAGCAGCTTAGGCGCGGGAGAAGGCTACGAGCAGTACTTC.

This clone was observed a single time. The chain recombines TRBV5-4 with TRBJ1-1, with TRBD1 as a possible D gene (5 bases). The CDR3 is 13 residues long. Germline CDR1 reads SGHNT; CDR2 reads YYREEE (reference sequence). Trimming pared 2 bases from V and 5 bases from J, leaving 10 bases between. The CDR3 sequence is CASSFDSATEAFF. For the CDR3, the DNA is TGTGCCAGCAGCTTTGACAGCGCGACTGAAGCTTTCTTT.

The chain uses TRBV27 and TRBJ1-1; unclear D gene. The CDR3 is 14 residues long. Germline V gene data show CDR1 as MNHEY and CDR2 as SMNVEV (reference sequence). Trimming shortened V by 5 bases and J by 11 bases, and 21 bases separated the two germline ends. Here the CDR3 DNA reads TGTGCCAGCAGTCCGATGACCGGAGGTTGGGATGCTTTCTTT. This codes for CASSPMTGGWDAFF.

V and J are TRBV9 and TRBJ1-2; D remains ambiguous. Between the trimmed V and J ends, which lost 3 bases and 0 bases, there was a span of 15 bases. This CDR3 contains 16 residues. Germline V lookup: CDR1 SGDLS, CDR2 YYNGEE. CDR3 DNA sequence: TGTGCCAGCAGCGCCCCCCGGGCCCCAGCTAACTATGGCTACACCTTC. Translating gives CASSAPRAPANYGYTF.

This sequence joins TRBV11-2 and TRBJ2-7; D assignment may be TRBD1 or TRBD2 (5 bases each). In germline, CDR1 is SGHAT, CDR2 FQNNGV. The V gene lost 0 bases and the J gene lost 3 bases, with 18 bases spanning the gap. The CDR3 is 17 amino acids. CDR3 sequence reads: CASSLEAGAHIIYEQYF. In DNA, the CDR3 is TGTGCCAGCAGCTTAGAGGCCGGGGCACATATCATCTACGAGCAGTACTTC.

The chain couples TRBV5-1 to TRBJ2-7, with D hard to call. Germline CDR1 is SGHRS and CDR2 is YFSETQ. This CDR3 has 15 residues. The germline V and J ends were trimmed by 2 bases and 3 bases, with 15 bases remaining between them. CDR3 in amino acids: CASSFVQDQHYEQYF. In nucleotides, the CDR3 is TGCGCCAGCAGCTTTGTCCAGGACCAGCACTACGAGCAGTACTTC. Supplemented by reference TRBV5-1 and TRBJ2-7, the full variable domain reads KAGVTQTPRYLIKTRGQQVTLSCSPISGHRSVSWYQQTPGQGLQFLFEYFSETQRNKGNFPGRFSGRQFSNSRSEMNVSTLELGDSALYLCASSFVQDQHYEQYFGPGTRLTVT.

The J gene is TRBJ1-2, the V gene TRBV6-5; D remains ambiguous. The V and J ends lost 4 bases and 2 bases respectively, with 8 bases between them. The CDR3 spans 13 residues. Germline values: CDR1 MNHEY, CDR2 SVGAGI. In nucleotides, the CDR3 is TGTGCCAGCAGTTTCCATTCCAACTATGGCTACACCTTC. Protein: CASSFHSNYGYTF.

The V and J genes are TRBV5-1 and TRBJ2-2, with 7 bases fitting TRBD2. The junction had 10 bases not matched to a gene; V was cut back by 7 bases and J by 1 base. CDR3 length equals 16 residues. CDR1 and CDR2 from the germline V gene are SGHRS and YFSETQ. The CDR3 here is CASLPSTSENTGELFF. CDR3 coding DNA: TGCGCCAGCCTGCCGTCAACTAGCGAGAACACCGGGGAGCTGTTTTTT.

This clone was detected only a few times. The chain links TRBV5-4 to TRBJ2-7, with 9 positions matching TRBD1. Trimming at V came to 4 bases and at J to 3 bases, leaving 2 bases not matched to a gene. Germline V CDR1 and CDR2: SGHNT, YYREEE (reference sequence). There are 13 residues in the CDR3. The CDR3: CASSMDRGYEQYF. DNA for the CDR3: TGTGCCAGCAGCATGGACAGGGGCTACGAGCAGTACTTC.

As for this clone: Distinct nucleotide sequences in the sample also encode this CDR3. The chain uses TRBV5-1 and TRBJ1-3; possible D gene TRBD1, 5 bases. The ends were cut back, 0 bases at V and 8 bases at J, with 12 bases in the middle. CDR3 size: 14 residues. Germline V gene sequence: CDR1 SGHRS, CDR2 YFSETQ. CDR3 region: CASSLGQGRDTIYF. The DNA of the CDR3 is TGCGCCAGCAGCTTGGGGCAGGGCCGCGACACCATATATTTT.

The chain carries TRBV4-1 and TRBJ1-2, with TRBD1 identical over 7 bases. Germline V lookup: CDR1 MGHRA, CDR2 YSYEKL. J gave up 2 bases and V 4 bases, and 7 bases lay outside the gene matches. The CDR3 length is 15 residues. As DNA, the CDR3 is TGCGCCAGCAGCCGCTCGACAGGGTTCAACTATGGCTACACCTTC. This codes for CASSRSTGFNYGYTF.

V and J are TRBV11-2 and TRBJ2-5; 9 nucleotides line up with TRBD1. The ends lost 7 bases at V and 4 bases at J; junction bases unmatched: 4. The CDR3 has 13 residues. The germline CDR1 and CDR2 sequences are SGHAT and FQNNGV. The CDR3 DNA follows: TGTGCCAGCAACTGGGACAGGGCAGAGACCCAGTACTTC. This gives the protein CASNWDRAETQYF. The full variable domain, rest sourced from reference TRBV11-2 and TRBJ2-5, is EAGVAQSPRYKIIEKRQSVAFWCNPISGHATLYWYQQILGQGPKLLIQFQNNGVVDDSQLPKDRFSAERLKGVDSTLKIQPAKLEDSAVYLCASNWDRAETQYFGPGTRLLVL.

V usage is TRBV27 and J usage is TRBJ2-5; D is possibly TRBD1 (6 bases). Trimming stripped 8 bases from V and 5 bases from J, with 18 bases between. The CDR3 has 14 amino acids. The germline V gene encodes CDR1 MNHEY and CDR2 SMNVEV (reference sequence). The DNA for the CDR3 is TGTGCCAGCGGAATAGAGGGACAAAGGGAGACCCAGTACTTC. Translated: CASGIEGQRETQYF.